This TCR beta chain comes out of a study of OX40 agonist ivuxolimab in advanced cancers. Overall study findings and caveats: Doses of 0.1 to 3.0 mg/kg were accompanied by clonal expansion of CD4+ and CD8+ blood T cells by week 6. Fewer expanded clones were found on average in CD4+ than in CD8+ T cells.

Assay used: immunoSEQ multiplex PCR; TCRdb lists only in-frame clones, some missing. This table has approximately 70,000 clones, around 90% appearing once. With respect to this clone: Its cognate antigen is unknown. One junction end does not reproduce the germline sequence, and a read error may be involved. The same CDR3 also results from other DNA sequences found in this sample.

Germline V gene sequence: CDR1 SQVTM, CDR2 ANQGSEA. This CDR3 comprises 12 residues. Blood samples were obtained at baseline, cycle 4 day 1, and cycle 7 day 1. This sequence joins TRBV29-1 and TRBJ2-3; 9 positions match TRBD2. The sequencing here drew on CD4+ or CD8+ T cells sorted from blood, taken in a trial of the OX40 agonist ivuxolimab. This TCR was sampled from an adult with an advanced solid tumor such as melanoma, head and neck, liver or kidney cancer. The CDR3 nucleotides are TGTAGCGGGACTAGCAGCACAGATACGCAGTATTTT. Translating it yields CSGTSSTDTQYF.